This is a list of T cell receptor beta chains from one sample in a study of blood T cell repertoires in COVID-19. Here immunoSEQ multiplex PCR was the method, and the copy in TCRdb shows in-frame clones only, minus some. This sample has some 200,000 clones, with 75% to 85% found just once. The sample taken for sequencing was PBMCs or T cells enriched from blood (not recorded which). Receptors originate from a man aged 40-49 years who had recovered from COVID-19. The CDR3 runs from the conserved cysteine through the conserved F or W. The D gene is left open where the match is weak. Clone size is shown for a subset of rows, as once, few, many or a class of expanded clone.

DNA: TGTGCCAGTAGTATAAAGCGGACAGGGGGCTACACCTTC; CDR3: CASSIKRTGGYTF; V: TRBV19; D: TRBD1; J: TRBJ1-2; size: NA
DNA: TGTGCCAGCAGCAATCTCCCACATCGCTCTGGAAACACCATATATTTT; CDR3: CASSNLPHRSGNTIYF; V: TRBV21-1; D: NA; J: TRBJ1-3; size: NA
DNA: TGTGCCAGCAGCTTAGCTACAGGGTCCCCCTATGGCTACACCTTC; CDR3: CASSLATGSPYGYTF; V: TRBV11-2; D: NA; J: TRBJ1-2; size: few
DNA: TGCGCCAGCAGCTTGGCCAGCTCCTATAATTCACCCCTCCACTTT; CDR3: CASSLASSYNSPLHF; V: TRBV5-1; D: NA; J: TRBJ1-6; size: many
DNA: TGTGCCAGCAGTTCCAGGGGACCGACGAACACTGAAGCTTTCTTT; CDR3: CASSSRGPTNTEAFF; V: TRBV6-5; D: NA; J: TRBJ1-1; size: NA
DNA: TGTGCCAGCAGTGACGGGGTTGGGGGGTTGGGCTATGGCTACACCTTC; CDR3: CASSDGVGGLGYGYTF; V: TRBV25-1; D: NA; J: TRBJ1-2; size: NA
DNA: TGTGCCAGCAGTAGGGGTTCCTACGAGCAGTACTTC; CDR3: CASSRGSYEQYF; V: TRBV12-3/TRBV12-4; D: NA; J: TRBJ2-7; size: NA
DNA: TGTGCCAGTAGTGTAAGGGACAGCGAAACGTACTTC; CDR3: CASSVRDSETYF; V: TRBV19; D: TRBD1; J: TRBJ2-7; size: NA
DNA: TGTGCCAGCAGTCAGCGGGAAACGAACACCGGGGAGCTGTTTTTT; CDR3: CASSQRETNTGELFF; V: TRBV5-6; D: TRBD2; J: TRBJ2-2; size: NA
DNA: TGTGCTAGTGGTCAGGGGGAAGGGGGTTCACCCCTCCACTTT; CDR3: CASGQGEGGSPLHF; V: TRBV12-5; D: TRBD1; J: TRBJ1-6; size: NA
DNA: TGTGCCACCAGTGAAATGACTAGCGGGAGCACAGATACGCAGTATTTT; CDR3: CATSEMTSGSTDTQYF; V: TRBV24-1; D: TRBD2; J: TRBJ2-3; size: NA
DNA: TGTGCCAGCAGTTTTCCGGGACAGAGCCTATACGAGCAGTACTTC; CDR3: CASSFPGQSLYEQYF; V: TRBV6-6; D: TRBD1; J: TRBJ2-7; size: NA
DNA: TGTGCCAGCAGCTTAGTCGGGGGGAACTATGGCTACACCTTC; CDR3: CASSLVGGNYGYTF; V: TRBV7-6; D: NA; J: TRBJ1-2; size: NA
DNA: TGTGCCAGCAGCTTGCAGTGGCAGGGAGGCGGCTACACCTTC; CDR3: CASSLQWQGGGYTF; V: TRBV5-4; D: NA; J: TRBJ1-2; size: NA
DNA: TGCGCCAGCAGCTTGGCCAGAGCGGGGGGCAAGACAGATACGCAGTATTTT; CDR3: CASSLARAGGKTDTQYF; V: TRBV5-1; D: TRBD2; J: TRBJ2-3; size: NA
DNA: TGTGCCAGCAGCTTAGGCCGGACAACGTACCAAGAGACCCAGTACTTC; CDR3: CASSLGRTTYQETQYF; V: TRBV13; D: NA; J: TRBJ2-5; size: once
DNA: TGTGCCAGCCTCGTGGACAGGGGGCTTTTCCCCGGGGAGCTGTTTTTT; CDR3: CASLVDRGLFPGELFF; V: TRBV7-9; D: TRBD1; J: TRBJ2-2; size: few
DNA: TGTGCCACCCAATCCCAGGGGGCGGGCGAGCAGTACTTC; CDR3: CATQSQGAGEQYF; V: TRBV6-5; D: TRBD1; J: TRBJ2-7; size: NA
DNA: TGTGCCAGCAGCCAATCCGACAGGGCAAGCAATCAGCCCCAGCATTTT; CDR3: CASSQSDRASNQPQHF; V: TRBV4-2; D: TRBD1; J: TRBJ1-5; size: once
DNA: TGTGCCAGCAGCTTGGCAACAGGGGGCGCGGGCCAAGCTTTCTTT; CDR3: CASSLATGGAGQAFF; V: TRBV7-9; D: TRBD1; J: TRBJ1-1; size: NA
DNA: TGTGCCAGTAGTCCGCAACAGGGGGTCTTTGGTCACGAGCAGTACTTC; CDR3: CASSPQQGVFGHEQYF; V: TRBV19; D: TRBD1; J: TRBJ2-7; size: NA
DNA: TGTGCCAGTAGTTCCCGGGTCCAGCCCCAGCATTTT; CDR3: CASSSRVQPQHF; V: TRBV19; D: NA; J: TRBJ1-5; size: NA
DNA: TGTGCCAGTAGTGCGCGAGATACGCAGTATTTT; CDR3: CASSARDTQYF; V: TRBV19; D: NA; J: TRBJ2-3; size: NA
DNA: TGTGCCAGCAGACTAGCGTCAGATACGCAGTATTTT; CDR3: CASRLASDTQYF; V: TRBV12-3/TRBV12-4; D: TRBD2; J: TRBJ2-3; size: NA
DNA: TGTGCCAGTAGTATAGGTGGACAGGGGGCTTCCTACGAGCAGTACTTC; CDR3: CASSIGGQGASYEQYF; V: TRBV19; D: TRBD1; J: TRBJ2-7; size: NA
DNA: TGTGCCAGCAGCACCCTAGGACAGGTCTTCTCCTACGAGCAGTACTTC; CDR3: CASSTLGQVFSYEQYF; V: TRBV5-6; D: TRBD1; J: TRBJ2-7; size: NA
DNA: TGTGCCAGCAGGCGGACAGGGGCGAAAAACAATGAGCAGTTCTTC; CDR3: CASRRTGAKNNEQFF; V: TRBV6-5; D: TRBD1; J: TRBJ2-1; size: NA
DNA: TGTGCCAGCAGACAGATAGCCGGGACAGGAGACTATGGCTACACCTTC; CDR3: CASRQIAGTGDYGYTF; V: TRBV7-9; D: TRBD1; J: TRBJ1-2; size: NA
DNA: TGTGCCAGCAGCCAAGGGGGCCCCTCTGGAAACACCATATATTTT; CDR3: CASSQGGPSGNTIYF; V: TRBV3-1/TRBV3-2; D: NA; J: TRBJ1-3; size: NA
DNA: TGTGCCAGCAGTTTTTCAGGGGGCTGGGAAAAACTGTTTTTT; CDR3: CASSFSGGWEKLFF; V: TRBV6-2/TRBV6-3; D: TRBD1; J: TRBJ1-4; size: NA